What follows are 29 T cell receptor beta chains derived from one specimen sequenced in a study of human T cells and chemical hapten exposure. Time point described: pre-sensitization, week 0. The sample's treatment: therapeutic diphenylcyclopropenone sensitization with weekly scalp DPC. TCRdb re-called the RACE reads through MiXCR, storing one row per CDR3 protein. The sample includes approximately 400,000 distinct CDR3 sequences, around 5.5% of them seen just once. Sequenced material: whole blood, taken in connection with sensitization to the hapten diphenylcyclopropenone (DPC). The receptors stem from a woman aged 45-60 years with alopecia areata. Some clones in this sample may be carry-over from other donors' samples.

The chain links TRBV27 to TRBJ2-4; D unclear. Trimming took 5 bases from V and 4 from J, leaving 15 bases between them. This CDR3 has 15 residues. Looked up from germline, CDR1 is MNHEY and CDR2 is SMNVEV (reference sequence). The CDR3 DNA sequence: TGTGCCAGCAGTAGCTTCACGGAGCGTAAAAACATTCAGTACTTC. It yields the protein CASSSFTERKNIQYF.

This clonotype appeared many times. The chain is built from TRBV21-1 and TRBJ1-3; TRBD1, the table's D call, was not compared with the DNA. TRBV21-1 is labeled a pseudogene. The CDR3 totals 15 residues. CDR3 loop: CASSKDGTPIRTIYF. In DNA form, the CDR3 reads TGTGCCAGCAGCAAAGACGGGACACCTATTCGCACCATATATTTT.

The table lists this clonotype with many counts. The V gene is TRBV5-1, the J gene TRBJ1-1; no firm D call. Germline V gene sequence: CDR1 SGHRS, CDR2 YFSETQ. The CDR3 runs 12 residues. The germline V and J ends were trimmed by 4 bases and 8 bases, with 12 bases remaining between them. For the CDR3, the DNA is TGCGCCAGCAGCAGCCATTCGGGAGAAGCTTTCTTT. It yields the protein CASSSHSGEAFF.

This clonotype was seen ten or more times. This sequence joins TRBV20-1 and TRBJ2-3; 9 bases agree with TRBD2. Germline V gene lookup returns CDR1 DFQATT and CDR2 SNEGSKA (reference sequence). This CDR3 comprises 13 residues. V trimming: 5 bases; J trimming: 4 bases; junction bases outside the gene matches: 4. CDR3 in DNA: TGCAGTGCTCGTAGCGGGGGTCCAGATACGCAGTATTTT. Translated, it gives CSARSGGPDTQYF.

This clonotype was observed many times. This chain joins TRBV7-2 and TRBJ2-4, with TRBD2 identical over 7 bases. Germline CDR1 SGHTA, CDR2 FQGNSA. With 7 bases clipped from V and 1 base from J, the junction kept 4 bases outside the gene matches. The length of the CDR3 is 14 residues. For the CDR3, the DNA is TGTGCCAGCACCCTAGCGGACGCCAAAAACATTCAGTACTTC. Translated, it gives CASTLADAKNIQYF.

This clonotype appeared many times. The rearrangement uses TRBV11-2 and TRBJ1-6, with D possibly being TRBD1 (6 bases). The CDR3 extends over 15 amino acids. Germline V gene sequence: CDR1 SGHAT, CDR2 FQNNGV. V lost 10 bases and J 6 bases, leaving 19 bases between the germline ends. CDR3 nucleotides: TGTGCCACGCAGGGGCGTGGGGCGGGTAATTCACCCCTCCACTTT. It codes for CATQGRGAGNSPLHF.

This chain links TRBV7-9 with TRBJ2-7; possible D gene TRBD1, 6 bases. This CDR3 is built from 13 residues. Trimming cost V 5 bases and J 6 bases, with 14 bases left between them. Germline V lookup: CDR1 SEHNR, CDR2 FQNEAQ (reference sequence). The CDR3 nucleotides are TGTGCCAGCAGCCTCAGGGGATCAAGCGAGCAGTACTTC. This translates into CASSLRGSSEQYF.

This clonotype has ten or more counts. The J gene is TRBJ2-7, the V gene TRBV7-9; 11 bases match TRBD2. The CDR3 loop spans 14 amino acids. Germline V lookup: CDR1 SEHNR, CDR2 FQNEAQ (reference sequence). With 5 bases clipped from V and 2 bases from J, the junction kept 2 bases outside the gene matches. CDR3 bases: TGTGCCAGCAGCACTAGCGGGGGCCCCTACGAGCAGTACTTC. Residues: CASSTSGGPYEQYF.

This clonotype was counted many times. The chain couples TRBV6-5 to TRBJ2-1; 8 bases match TRBD2. The germline CDR1 and CDR2 sequences are MNHEY and SVGAGI. This CDR3 is 13 amino acids long. Trimming at V came to 4 bases and at J to 6 bases, leaving 2 bases not matched to a gene. The CDR3 region has the DNA TGTGCCAGCAGTTCGACTAGCGTCAATGAGCAGTTCTTC. Protein: CASSSTSVNEQFF.

This clonotype was counted a few times. The rearrangement joins TRBV4-1 to TRBJ1-2; D may be TRBD1 (5 bases). This CDR3 has 14 amino acids. Germline CDR1 reads MGHRA; CDR2 reads YSYEKL. The germline V and J ends were trimmed by 1 base and 5 bases, with 11 bases remaining between them. The CDR3 loop reads CASSQVPGPYGYTF. The DNA of the CDR3 is TGCGCCAGCAGCCAAGTTCCAGGGCCTTATGGCTACACCTTC.

This clonotype was detected only a few times. The chain carries TRBV7-6 and TRBJ2-3; TRBD1 matches at 12 bases. The CDR3 spans 15 residues. Trimming at V came to 4 bases and at J to 4 bases, leaving 3 bases not matched to a gene. Germline CDR1 is SGHVS and CDR2 is FNYEAQ. The CDR3 DNA is TGTGCCAGCAGCTCCCGGGACAGGGGGCCAGATACGCAGTATTTT. Translating it yields CASSSRDRGPDTQYF.

In this sample, this clonotype turned up many times. The chain has TRBV7-8 and TRBJ1-2; D gene uncertain. Germline V gene data show CDR1 as SGHVS and CDR2 as FQNEAQ. Trimming cost V 4 bases and J 3 bases, with 9 bases left between them. There are 13 residues in the CDR3. The CDR3 region has the DNA TGTGCCAGCAGCTGGGGTGACTACTATGGCTACACCTTC. Protein product: CASSWGDYYGYTF.

This clonotype was picked up a small number of times. The chain joins TRBV12-3 or TRBV12-4 to TRBJ2-5; perhaps D is TRBD1 or TRBD2 (5 bases each). This CDR3 has 14 amino acids. Trimming removed 3 bases at V and 5 bases at J, with 13 bases between. CDR3 region: CASSFRGAGETQYF. CDR3 in DNA: TGTGCCAGCAGTTTCCGGGGCGCCGGGGAGACCCAGTACTTC.

A few counts support this clonotype. V is TRBV15 and J is TRBJ2-3; D call uncertain. CDR1 is LNHNV and CDR2 is YYDKDF in the germline V gene (reference sequence). CDR3 length equals 15 residues. V lost 0 bases to trimming and J lost 2 bases, with 9 bases between them. For the CDR3, the DNA is TGTGCCACCAGCAGAGATCCCCGCGCCACAGATACGCAGTATTTT. Amino acid sequence: CATSRDPRATDTQYF.

This clonotype showed up just a few times. V usage is TRBV5-1 and J usage is TRBJ2-3; 12 nucleotides agree with TRBD2. Germline-derived CDR1 and CDR2 are SGHRS and YFSETQ. V dropped 4 bases and J dropped 6; count of bases not matched to a gene: 6. The CDR3 sequence is 15 residues long. CDR3 bases: TGCGCCAGCAGCCCTAGCGGGAGGGCCGTGGATACGCAGTATTTT. Translated: CASSPSGRAVDTQYF.

Only a few counts were recorded for this clonotype. This rearrangement joins TRBV7-2 to TRBJ2-3; D is undetermined. The CDR3 length is 11 residues. The germline V gene encodes CDR1 SGHTA and CDR2 FQGNSA. The V and J ends lost 5 bases and 12 bases respectively, with 12 bases between them. CDR3 bases: TGTGCCAGCAGCCTCCGGTGGCCACAGTATTTT. Amino acid sequence: CASSLRWPQYF.

This clonotype was observed many times. This rearrangement joins TRBV12-3 or TRBV12-4 to TRBJ2-2, with D uncertain. This CDR3 has 12 amino acids. V was clipped by 3 bases and J by 7 bases, with 6 bases between them. CDR3 DNA: TGTGCCAGCAGTTTCCTACACGGGGAGCTGTTTTTT. This gives the protein CASSFLHGELFF.

This rearrangement joins TRBV5-5 to TRBJ1-2; D is unclear. The CDR3 has 14 residues. The germline gives CDR1 SGHKS, CDR2 YYEKEE (reference sequence). The germline V and J ends were trimmed by 1 base and 4 bases, with 11 bases remaining between them. CDR3 DNA: TGTGCCAGCAGCTTGTTAGGGCGTATCTATGGCTACACCTTC. Protein product: CASSLLGRIYGYTF.

The chain uses TRBV29-1 and TRBJ2-3; D is uncertain. V lost 3 bases to trimming and J lost 0 bases, with 4 bases between them. This CDR3 region has 12 residues. CDR1 is SQVTM and CDR2 is ANQGSEA in the germline V gene. The CDR3 here is CSVDVSTDTQYF. The CDR3 nucleotides are TGCAGCGTTGACGTCAGCACAGATACGCAGTATTTT.

This clonotype was picked up a small number of times. The gene calls are TRBV30 and TRBJ2-1; D tentatively reads TRBD1 or TRBD2 (5 bases each). CDR3 length: 15 residues. V was cut by 1 base and J by 0 bases, with 10 bases left in between. CDR1 and CDR2 (germline): GTSNPN, SVGIG (reference sequence). As DNA, the CDR3 is TGTGCCTGGAGTGACGGGGCGAGCTCCTACAATGAGCAGTTCTTC. Amino acid sequence: CAWSDGASSYNEQFF.

This clonotype was counted at least ten times. This chain connects TRBV20-1 to TRBJ2-3; 7 bases are shared with TRBD1. Germline lookup yields CDR1 DFQATT and CDR2 SNEGSKA (reference sequence). The V and J ends lost 0 bases and 2 bases, in that order; junction bases with no gene match: 2. This CDR3 is 14 amino acids long. CDR3 coding DNA: TGCAGTGCTAGAGAAAGGGGGCCCACAGATACGCAGTATTTT. It codes for CSARERGPTDTQYF.

This clonotype was recorded at least ten times. The CDR3 spells CASSPDWTGNQPQHF. The DNA of the CDR3 is TGTGCCAGCAGCCCCGACTGGACGGGCAATCAGCCCCAGCATTTT. The V and J genes are TRBV27 and TRBJ1-5; D gene uncertain. The CDR3 runs to 15 residues. The germline V gene has CDR1 MNHEY and CDR2 SMNVEV (reference sequence). V lost 6 bases to trimming and J lost 2 bases, with 14 bases between them.

This clonotype was detected many times. The genes are TRBV6-5 and TRBJ2-5; no firm D call. This CDR3 region has 12 residues. Germline V lookup: CDR1 MNHEY, CDR2 SVGAGI. The CDR3 region has the DNA TGTATGGTCTGGGGATTCCAAGAGACCCAGTACTTC. Its protein is CMVWGFQETQYF.

This clonotype was recorded many times. This chain uses TRBV21-1 with TRBJ2-4; the D call of TRBD1 is as the table states it, not checked on the DNA. TRBV21-1 has pseudogene status. The CDR3 has 16 amino acids. The CDR3 is CASSTGTGQAKNIQYF. The CDR3 nucleotides read TGTGCCAGCAGCACCGGGACAGGGCAAGCCAAAAACATTCAGTACTTC.

This clonotype was seen only a few times. The chain joins TRBV20-1 to TRBJ1-4; 7 bases are shared with TRBD1. The CDR3 extends over 15 amino acids. The V gene end was trimmed by 6 bases and the J gene end by 4 bases; junction bases not matched to a gene: 11. CDR1 DFQATT and CDR2 SNEGSKA come from the germline V gene (reference sequence). The CDR3 loop is CSALSPGTDNEKLFF. Written as DNA, the CDR3 is TGCAGTGCCCTTTCCCCCGGGACAGATAATGAAAAACTGTTTTTT.

This clonotype has a count of ten or more. This CDR3 is CATLDSFITEAFF. CDR3 bases: TGTGCCACCTTGGACAGTTTTATCACTGAAGCTTTCTTT. V and J are TRBV6-6 and TRBJ1-1; D is possibly TRBD1 (6 bases). Germline V gene lookup returns CDR1 MNHNY and CDR2 SVGAGI (reference sequence). There are 13 residues in the CDR3. The V end lost 10 bases, the J end lost 4 bases, and 16 bases lay between the germline ends.

The chain carries TRBV5-1 and TRBJ1-5; 9 bases agree with TRBD1. The CDR3 runs 15 residues. Germline CDR1 reads SGHRS; CDR2 reads YFSETQ. V trimming: 4 bases; J trimming: 6 bases; junction bases outside the gene matches: 8. CDR3 residues: CASSPTGGRGQPQHF. In DNA, the CDR3 is TGCGCCAGCAGCCCGACAGGGGGGCGAGGTCAGCCCCAGCATTTT.

This clonotype was counted only a few times. The V gene is TRBV20-1, the J gene TRBJ2-2, with 11 bases lining up with TRBD2. With 2 bases clipped from V and 5 bases from J, the junction kept 1 base outside the gene matches. Looked up from germline, CDR1 is DFQATT and CDR2 is SNEGSKA (reference sequence). The CDR3 consists of 14 residues. CDR3 loop: CSARRTSGTGELFF. The CDR3 nucleotides read TGCAGTGCTAGAAGGACTAGCGGGACCGGGGAGCTGTTTTTT.

Ten or more counts support this clonotype. The chain uses TRBV29-1 and TRBJ2-1; D perhaps matches TRBD2 (6 bases). CDR3 length: 11 residues. V lost 1 base, J lost 8 bases, and 6 bases lay in between. The V gene's germline CDR1 is SQVTM and CDR2 ANQGSEA. The CDR3 sequence is CSVEGGDEQFF. The CDR3 bases are TGCAGCGTTGAAGGGGGGGATGAGCAGTTCTTC.